These T cell receptor beta chains were read from a single sample in a study of cytomegalovirus exposure and HLA in healthy donors. This table comes from immunoSEQ multiplex PCR, and its TCRdb copy is limited to in-frame clones, with some not included. The table records over 100,000 clones, 70% to 90% of them present only once. The source material was PBMCs. The receptors were gathered from a man aged 35 to 55 in good health and CMV-seronegative. CDR3s include the opening cysteine and the closing phenylalanine or tryptophan. The D gene is left open where the match is weak. Clone size is shown for a subset of rows, as once, few, many or a class of expanded clone.

J,D,size,V,CDR3,DNA
TRBJ2-7,TRBD1,NA,TRBV19,CASSMSGTGSEQYF,TGTGCCAGTAGTATGTCCGGGACAGGGTCTGAGCAGTACTTC
TRBJ2-1,TRBD2,NA,TRBV7-7,CASSLGSGLAGGEQFF,TGTGCTAGCAGCTTAGGTTCAGGACTAGCGGGGGGTGAGCAGTTCTTC
TRBJ1-1,NA,NA,TRBV4-1,CASSQDPQGNTEAFF,TGCGCCAGCAGCCAAGATCCCCAGGGGAACACTGAAGCTTTCTTT
TRBJ2-1,NA,NA,TRBV5-1,CASSQNRVGEQFF,TGCGCCAGCAGCCAAAATCGGGTTGGTGAGCAGTTCTTC
TRBJ1-2,NA,NA,TRBV14,CASSQEAGLTSGYTF,TGTGCCAGCAGCCAAGAGGCAGGGCTTACGAGTGGCTACACCTTC
TRBJ2-2,TRBD2,NA,TRBV10-3,CAIRAGLAGAGELFF,TGTGCCATCAGGGCGGGACTAGCGGGGGCCGGGGAGCTGTTTTTT
TRBJ2-3,NA,once,TRBV7-2,CASSLDFSPDTQYF,TGTGCCAGCAGCCTGGACTTCTCTCCAGATACGCAGTATTTT
TRBJ2-2,TRBD2,few,TRBV9,CASSVSELAGPTANTGELFF,TGTGCCAGCAGCGTATCGGAACTAGCGGGGCCAACCGCGAACACCGGGGAGCTGTTTTTT
TRBJ2-1,TRBD1,NA,TRBV7-3,CASSLWGQGAGNEQFF,TGTGCCAGCAGCTTATGGGGCCAGGGGGCTGGCAATGAGCAGTTCTTC
TRBJ2-1,NA,once,TRBV9,CASSVGGGSSYNEQFF,TGTGCCAGCAGCGTAGGGGGAGGAAGCTCCTACAATGAGCAGTTCTTC
TRBJ2-2,NA,once,TRBV5-4,CASSSGGQYRGGELFF,TGTGCCAGCAGCTCCGGTGGACAGTACCGGGGCGGGGAGCTGTTTTTT
TRBJ2-7,NA,NA,TRBV29-1,CSVELTAGLLSYEQYF,TGCAGCGTCGAATTGACCGCGGGACTCCTCTCCTACGAGCAGTACTTC
TRBJ2-7,NA,NA,TRBV28,CASSPPSTYEQYF,TGTGCCAGCAGTCCTCCCTCTACCTACGAGCAGTACTTC
TRBJ1-2,NA,NA,TRBV28,CASSLEQGWGYTF,TGTGCCAGCAGTTTAGAACAGGGTTGGGGCTACACCTTC
TRBJ1-4,NA,NA,TRBV6-6,CASGPPSRAYNEKLFF,TGTGCCAGCGGCCCCCCCAGCAGGGCATATAATGAAAAACTGTTTTTT
TRBJ2-1,NA,NA,TRBV14,CASRDSLSSYNEQFF,TGTGCCAGCAGGGACAGTCTGAGCTCCTACAATGAGCAGTTCTTC
TRBJ1-5,TRBD1,once,TRBV28,CASRHNRGPAYQPQHF,TGTGCCAGCAGACACAACAGGGGGCCCGCTTATCAGCCCCAGCATTTT
TRBJ1-4,TRBD1,NA,TRBV30,CAWGDGQVVNEKLFF,TGTGCCTGGGGGGACGGACAGGTCGTTAATGAAAAACTGTTTTTT
TRBJ1-5,NA,once,TRBV19,CASRQAFYSNQPQHF,TGTGCCAGTAGGCAAGCATTCTATAGCAATCAGCCCCAGCATTTT
TRBJ1-2,NA,NA,TRBV6-5,CASSYYQGHGYTF,TGTGCCAGCAGTTACTACCAGGGGCATGGCTACACCTTC
TRBJ2-1,TRBD2,NA,TRBV9,CASSVASGIYNEQFF,TGTGCCAGCAGCGTAGCTAGCGGGATCTACAATGAGCAGTTCTTC
TRBJ2-1,TRBD2,once,TRBV5-1,CASSLALAGGGDEQFF,TGCGCCAGCAGCTTGGCCCTAGCGGGAGGGGGCGATGAGCAGTTCTTC
TRBJ2-5,NA,NA,TRBV28,CASSLWKGVAETQYF,TGTGCCAGCAGTTTATGGAAAGGGGTCGCAGAGACCCAGTACTTC
TRBJ1-4,NA,NA,TRBV2,CASRRGRDGREKLFF,TGTGCCAGCAGGAGAGGAAGGGATGGGAGGGAAAAACTGTTTTTT
TRBJ2-3,NA,NA,TRBV4-3,CASSHGSIDTQYF,TGCGCCAGCAGCCATGGCAGTATAGATACGCAGTATTTT
TRBJ1-1,TRBD1,NA,TRBV7-3,CASSLTGFTEAFF,TGTGCCAGCAGCTTGACAGGGTTCACTGAAGCTTTCTTT
TRBJ1-2,NA,NA,TRBV5-1,CASSLDSLYGYTF,TGCGCCAGCAGCTTGGACAGCCTCTATGGCTACACCTTC
TRBJ2-3,TRBD2,NA,TRBV4-3,CASSQRSNGGAGADTQYF,TGCGCCAGCAGCCAACGGAGTAACGGGGGGGCCGGGGCAGATACGCAGTATTTT
TRBJ1-2,TRBD1,few,TRBV6-6,CASRQGPTSGGYTF,TGTGCCAGCCGACAGGGCCCCACTTCTGGGGGCTACACCTTC
TRBJ1-1,NA,NA,TRBV18,CASSPVAGAKGTEAFF,TGTGCCAGCTCACCAGTGGCAGGGGCTAAGGGCACTGAAGCTTTCTTT
TRBJ2-2,TRBD1,NA,TRBV11-2,CASSWDRAGTGELFF,TGTGCCAGCAGCTGGGACAGGGCGGGAACCGGGGAGCTGTTTTTT
TRBJ2-7,TRBD2,NA,TRBV11-2,CASSSSLASGEQYF,TGTGCCAGCAGCTCGTCACTAGCGAGCGGCGAGCAGTACTTC
TRBJ1-2,NA,once,TRBV4-3,CASSPGKGYGYTF,TGCGCCAGCAGCCCCGGGAAGGGCTATGGCTACACCTTC
TRBJ2-7,TRBD2,NA,TRBV14,CASSPTHSGGSYEQYF,TGTGCCAGCAGCCCGACCCATAGCGGGGGATCCTACGAGCAGTACTTC
TRBJ1-1,NA,NA,TRBV27,CASSSYTEAFF,TGTGCCAGCAGTTCATACACTGAAGCTTTCTTT
TRBJ2-7,NA,NA,TRBV19,CASGTGYEQYF,TGTGCCAGCGGGACTGGCTACGAGCAGTACTTC
TRBJ2-3,NA,NA,TRBV28,CASSPTTVTDTQYF,TGTGCCAGCAGTCCCACGACTGTCACAGATACGCAGTATTTT
TRBJ2-3,TRBD1,NA,TRBV28,CASSRGGQEYF,TGTGCCAGCAGCAGAGGGGGACAGGAGTATTTT
TRBJ2-7,NA,NA,TRBV27,CASSYAGSLPYEQYF,TGTGCCAGCAGCTACGCCGGGTCCTTACCCTACGAGCAGTACTTC
TRBJ2-3,TRBD2,NA,TRBV9,CASSVLAGRDTQYF,TGTGCCAGCAGCGTTCTAGCGGGGCGAGATACGCAGTATTTT
TRBJ2-5,TRBD1,NA,TRBV7-6,CASSPRGTGRETQYF,TGTGCCAGCAGCCCGCGGGGGACAGGGAGGGAGACCCAGTACTTC
TRBJ2-2,NA,NA,TRBV2,CASSEARLGGSTGELFF,TGTGCCAGCAGTGAAGCGCGGCTGGGTGGTAGCACCGGGGAGCTGTTTTTT
TRBJ2-1,TRBD2,NA,TRBV19,CASSTGGAAEQFF,TGTGCCAGTAGTACCGGGGGGGCCGCTGAGCAGTTCTTC
TRBJ1-1,TRBD1,NA,TRBV6-1,CASSVRQGANTEAFF,TGTGCCAGCAGTGTTAGACAGGGGGCGAACACTGAAGCTTTCTTT
TRBJ1-2,TRBD1,few,TRBV30,CACLRPGQGGPGYTF,TGTGCCTGCCTTCGCCCCGGACAGGGGGGGCCTGGCTACACCTTC
TRBJ2-7,TRBD2,NA,TRBV27,CASSFRGAGALSYEQYF,TGTGCCAGCAGTTTTAGAGGAGCGGGAGCCCTCTCCTACGAGCAGTACTTC
TRBJ2-7,NA,NA,TRBV9,CASSVGGEFSYEQYF,TGTGCCAGCAGCGTAGGGGGGGAGTTCTCCTACGAGCAGTACTTC
TRBJ2-7,NA,NA,TRBV27,CASSLSGSYEQYF,TGTGCCAGCAGTTTATCCGGTTCCTACGAGCAGTACTTC
TRBJ2-7,TRBD1,NA,TRBV5-1,CASSFGTGGYEQYF,TGCGCCAGCAGCTTCGGGACAGGGGGCTACGAGCAGTACTTC
TRBJ2-7,TRBD1,NA,TRBV18,CASSPPGQGTGEQYF,TGTGCCAGCTCACCACCCGGACAGGGGACAGGCGAGCAGTACTTC
TRBJ2-2,TRBD2,NA,TRBV7-3,CASSLTGTSGINTGELFF,TGTGCCAGCAGCTTAACCGGGACTAGCGGGATCAACACCGGGGAGCTGTTTTTT
TRBJ2-3,NA,NA,TRBV28,CASSLRDTDTQYF,TGTGCCAGCAGTTTACGGGACACAGATACGCAGTATTTT
TRBJ2-3,TRBD2,NA,TRBV27,CASIGGGPFRGTQYF,TGTGCCAGCATCGGCGGGGGGCCTTTTCGGGGTACGCAGTATTTT
TRBJ2-1,NA,NA,TRBV29-1,CSVLSYNEQFF,TGCAGCGTTCTGTCCTACAATGAGCAGTTCTTC
TRBJ1-2,TRBD1,few,TRBV15,CATSRDRQGNYGYTF,TGTGCCACCAGCAGAGATAGACAGGGAAACTATGGCTACACCTTC